A selection of T cell receptor beta chains follows, all from one sample in a study of blood T cells in healthy people across ages. From the 5' RACE reads, TCRdb called clonotypes with MiXCR, one entry per CDR3 protein. The sample shows roughly 730,000 distinct CDR3 sequences, around three fifths of them seen only once. The sequenced sample was blood. These receptors all stem from a man aged 35 to 55 in good health. The conserved cysteine and the conserved F or W are not part of the CDR3 here. The order of the fields is J gene, V gene, CDR3 protein.

TRBJ1-4,TRBV7-9,ASSTREKLF
TRBJ2-2,TRBV9,ASSLTTGSTGELF
TRBJ1-2,TRBV7-2,ASSRPGSVGGYT
TRBJ2-7,TRBV28,TSSFLRGRVSYEQY
TRBJ2-6,TRBV27,ASSYAGVSGANVLT
TRBJ1-1,TRBV7-2,ASSLTQGRGTEAF
-,TRBV11-2,ASSRDGASRYYEQY
TRBJ2-3,TRBV24-1,ATGAGSTDTQY
TRBJ2-7,TRBV9,ASSVGAGRDSYEQY
TRBJ1-2,TRBV5-1,ASRPVFETGFNYGYT
TRBJ1-4,TRBV16,ASSQEDRVRKNEKLF
-,TRBV27,ASSLSGPSYEQY
TRBJ2-7,TRBV6-5,ASRARAQALYEQY
-,TRBV7-9,ASSPSRDEQY
TRBJ1-5,TRBV20-1,SARGFFRGSNQPQH
TRBJ2-7,TRBV6-1,ASSEILGQGRFEQY
TRBJ2-3,TRBV29-1,SVGPLPTDTQY
TRBJ1-4,TRBV20-1,SAAMREKEKLF
TRBJ2-4,TRBV11-2,ASSLDYGPGVAKNIQY
TRBJ1-4,TRBV15,ATSRAPDRGEKLF
TRBJ1-5,TRBV12-3/TRBV12-4,ATRFGQGPNQPQH
TRBJ2-7,TRBV7-2,ASSIEGLAGYYEQY
TRBJ2-3,TRBV5-6,ASSPILRVGDTQY
TRBJ2-4,TRBV7-9,ASSLVLGQGDQY
TRBJ1-2,TRBV13,ASSLRQGQTFYGYT
TRBJ2-5,TRBV14,ASSQNVRASQETQY
-,TRBV11-2,ASSLVSGRTYEQY
TRBJ2-5,TRBV15,ATSRESGETQY
TRBJ2-6,TRBV9,ASSGNRGRFGANVLT
TRBJ2-5,TRBV6-1,ASRSGLLKETQY
TRBJ1-4,TRBV7-9,ASSFDSLNEKLF
TRBJ2-4,TRBV27,ASGLGARTQNIQY
TRBJ2-3,TRBV5-1,ASSSGTGLTDTQY
TRBJ2-7,TRBV27,ASSSVTGTGTHEQY
TRBJ2-1,TRBV20-1,SARDQLSLSSYNEQF
TRBJ2-2,TRBV27,ASSSDIPGELF
TRBJ2-7,TRBV14,ASSQVEGLAYEQY
TRBJ2-1,TRBV12-3/TRBV12-4,ASSPAGVHTNEQF
TRBJ2-1,TRBV13,ASSPPSGRDNEQF
TRBJ1-5,TRBV27,ASSPTISRPQH
TRBJ2-3,TRBV20-1,STRAGRINTQY
TRBJ2-5,TRBV7-9,ASSLAVLADQETQY
TRBJ2-1,TRBV7-2,ASSFNTDAQF
TRBJ2-6,TRBV7-9,ASTPGGAGANVLT
TRBJ2-7,TRBV6-1,ASSEDQGASYEQY
TRBJ2-1,TRBV6-1,ASSDRGQGSSYNEQF
TRBJ2-2,TRBV29-1,SVIGTVNTGELF
TRBJ1-2,TRBV7-2,ASSFKTGVSYGYT